The source of this T cell receptor (beta chain) is a study of cytomegalovirus exposure and HLA in healthy donors. Study-level points and caveats: The listing of roughly 160 TCR beta chains classed them as cytomegalovirus-associated.

Regarding this clone: Its antigen is currently unknown.

PCR used 60 Vbeta primers and 13 Jbeta primers. Clones were sequenced by immunoSEQ multiplex PCR, and TCRdb holds only the in-frame ones, with some missing. The sample includes roughly 100,000 clones, around 75% seen only once; the top ten take 2.5% to 3.5%. V gave up 1 base and J gave up 3 bases; unmatched junction bases: 6. This CDR3 is 16 amino acids long. Germline V lookup: CDR1 MGHRA, CDR2 YSYEKL. The gene calls are TRBV4-1 and TRBJ2-7; 10 bases are a match to TRBD1. Sequenced: PBMCs. The receptor was isolated from a male donor in good health and CMV-seropositive. The CDR3 protein is CASSQASGQGIYEQYF. The DNA of the CDR3 is TGCGCCAGCAGCCAAGCTTCGGGACAGGGGATCTACGAGCAGTACTTC.